The T cell receptor (beta chain) under discussion was sequenced for a study of blood T cell repertoires in COVID-19 (TCRdb year 2020). For context, the study as a whole: Samples covering the acute and convalescent phases of COVID-19 were provided by collaborators in the United States, Italy and Spain. The prospective study material was composed of cDNA or gDNA derived from T cells, B-cell-depleted T cells, or PBMCs. The dataset comprised deeply sampled blood TCRbeta repertoires from subjects exposed to, actively infected with, or recovered from COVID-19. The repertoires were released in a freely available public database intended as a resource for research on the immune response to SARS-CoV-2. The samples were drawn from the first 160 participants of the ongoing ImmuneRACE study and from over 950 subjects provided by 6 global collaborators. Sample metadata almost always included a de-identified subject ID, COVID-19 status, age in years and sex. Where HLA class I and class II types were available, the types were taken from metadata supplied by the sample provider, not from assay-based typing. The investigation overall reported the following: Clinical and demographic metadata were provided uncurated, with the amount varying by source and participant.

Collaborating institutions collected whole blood in K2EDTA tubes following their own protocols. For TCRbeta analysis, collaborator samples were shipped as frozen whole blood, as isolated PBMCs, or as DNA extracted from either sample type. In the case of this clone: There is no known antigen for this receptor. Qualities for individual bases were not recorded, and no much larger clone is one base off.

The immunoSEQ Assay, a bias-controlled multiplex PCR, was used to amplify TCRbeta CDR3 regions from genomic DNA. Per the authors' processing: The number of nucleated cells in each sample was estimated from the amplification of reference gene primers within the assay. To quantify the absolute abundance of each unique TCRbeta CDR3 rearrangement, sequence reads were collapsed and filtered. For each sample, productive Simpson clonality was calculated as the square root of Simpson's diversity index across productive rearrangements. TCRdb retrieved this table from immuneACCESS and kept in-frame rearrangements only. Not all clones are present; in checked studies, unresolved V genes account for under half, and no reason is known for the remainder. V and J calls plus clone size are reproduced from that table; the DNA served to infer D and trimming. Here the sample has 150,000 to 200,000 clones; around 72% occur a single time. Around 2.9% of the sample is held by the ten biggest clonotypes.

V is cut by 1 base and J by 0 bases, and the space between the germline ends is 4 bases. In the germline V gene, CDR1 corresponds to SGHRS and CDR2 to YFSETQ. Spanning cysteine to phenylalanine, the CDR3 consists of 14 amino acids. Only the CDR3 portion is preserved as DNA: 42 bases, with reading frame beginning at the first base. The V and J genes are TRBV5-1 and TRBJ1-4; no D gene call is confident. The sequence derives from a woman older than 75 with acute or convalescent COVID-19. The specimen sequenced was peripheral blood. The DNA is TGCGCCAGCAGCTTGTCTTCAACTAATGAAAAACTGTTTTTT. This sequence encodes CASSLSSTNEKLFF.